This T cell receptor beta chain stems from a study of control samples from healthy donors and cancer patients. Produced via immunoSEQ multiplex PCR; TCRdb's table is partial and in-frame only. The table has 40,000 to 50,000 clones, approximately 94% seen once; the top ten hold about 24%. The CDR3 consists of 18 residues. V dropped 4 bases and J dropped 2; count of bases not matched to a gene: 9. Germline CDR1 and CDR2: LNHDA and SQIVND (reference sequence). Sequenced sample: blood. The chain couples TRBV19 to TRBJ1-5; TRBD1 matches at 12 bases. This TCR was recovered from a man aged 55 to 70 in good health. CDR3 residues: CASSKGQGASRGNQPQHF. The CDR3 nucleotides are TGTGCCAGTAGTAAGGGACAGGGGGCCTCGAGGGGCAATCAGCCCCAGCATTTT.